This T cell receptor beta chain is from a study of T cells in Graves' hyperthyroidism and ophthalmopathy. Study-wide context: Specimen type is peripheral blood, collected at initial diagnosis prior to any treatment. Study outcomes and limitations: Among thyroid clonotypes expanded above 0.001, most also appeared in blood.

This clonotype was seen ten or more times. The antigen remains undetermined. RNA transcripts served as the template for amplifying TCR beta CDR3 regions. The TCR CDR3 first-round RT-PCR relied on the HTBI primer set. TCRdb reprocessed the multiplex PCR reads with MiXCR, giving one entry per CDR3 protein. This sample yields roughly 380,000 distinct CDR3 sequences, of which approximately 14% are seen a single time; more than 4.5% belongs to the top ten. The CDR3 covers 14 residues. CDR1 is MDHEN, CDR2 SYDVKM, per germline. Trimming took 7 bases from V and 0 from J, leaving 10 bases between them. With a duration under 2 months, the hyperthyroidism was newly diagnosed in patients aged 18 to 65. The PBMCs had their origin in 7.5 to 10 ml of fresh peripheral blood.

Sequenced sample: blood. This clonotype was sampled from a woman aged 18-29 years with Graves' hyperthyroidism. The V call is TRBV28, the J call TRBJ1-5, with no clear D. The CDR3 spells CASNALYSNQPQHF. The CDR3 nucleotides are TGTGCCAGCAATGCACTGTATAGCAATCAGCCCCAGCATTTT.